This T cell receptor beta chain was observed in a study of CD8+ T cells in alopecia areata. Study as a whole: Tofacitinib ran 6 to 18 months, followed by 6 months off drug.

TCR sequencing used cDNA made by reverse transcription of extracted RNA. Generated by immunoSEQ multiplex PCR, the TCRdb table keeps only in-frame clones and is missing some. Here the sample spans 150,000 to 200,000 clones, approximately 57% being singletons. The treatment here: oral pan-JAK inhibitor, 5-10 mg twice daily. A remark on this clone: The same CDR3 is also encoded by other DNA sequences in this sample.

The source of this sequence is a human donor with alopecia areata. Sequencing was performed on CD4+ T cells sorted from blood, taken at week 24, from a patient treated with tofacitinib.

In DNA, the CDR3 is TGCGCCAGCAGCCAAGGGCGGGGAGGGGGAACAGATACGCAGTATTTT. Translating it yields CASSQGRGGGTDTQYF. The chain is built from TRBV4-1 and TRBJ2-3, with D maybe TRBD2 (7 bases). The CDR3 extends over 16 amino acids. Germline V gene lookup returns CDR1 MGHRA and CDR2 YSYEKL. V lost 1 base and J lost 3, with 14 bases in between.